The clone carrying this TCR beta chain was seen many times. Its specificity is unknown. This entry comes from a study of human T cells and chemical hapten exposure. One entry per CDR3 protein results from TCRdb running MiXCR on the RACE reads. Here the sample spans around 95,000 distinct CDR3 sequences, 11% being singletons. Trimming stripped 6 bases from V and 1 base from J, with 11 bases between. The CDR3 covers 14 residues. CDR1 SGHTA and CDR2 FQGNSA come from the germline V gene. Time point meaning: pre-sensitization, week 0. Treatment noted: therapeutic diphenylcyclopropenone sensitization with weekly scalp DPC. The authors extracted total RNA from unfractionated whole blood. Broader study findings: Donors' alopecia may make their immune response differ from healthy people's. TCRs whose frequency exceeded 1 in 1000 remained the same following DPC sensitization.

The rearrangement links TRBV7-2 to TRBJ2-3, with a weak D call TRBD2 (6 bases). This TCR derives from a woman in her sixties with alopecia areata. Some clones in this sample may be carry-over from other donors' samples. The sample consisted of whole blood, taken in connection with sensitization to the hapten diphenylcyclopropenone (DPC). CDR3 residues: CASRLGGGTDTQYF. The CDR3 DNA is TGTGCCAGCAGACTCGGGGGAGGCACAGATACGCAGTATTTT.